The T cell receptor (beta chain) described here comes from a study of cytomegalovirus exposure and HLA in healthy donors. The study's findings and limits: Previous analysis showed most TCR beta V segments were productive about 90% or about 30% of the time.

For this clone: Its antigen is currently unknown.

The study ran its PCR with 60 Vbeta and 13 Jbeta primers. The table came from immunoSEQ multiplex PCR; TCRdb's copy has only in-frame clones and leaves some out. The repertoire holds approximately 170,000 clones, with approximately 80% as singletons. The CDR3 totals 15 residues. Germline V gene data show CDR1 as SNHLY and CDR2 as FYNNEI. Trimming took off 6 bases at V and 0 bases at J, with 13 bases between the two ends. Material: PBMCs. The rearrangement links TRBV2 to TRBJ2-3; D perhaps matches TRBD2 (5 bases). The clonotype comes from a female donor in good health and CMV-seronegative. CDR3 DNA: TGTGCCAGCAGGGTGCAGCGGACCAGCACAGATACGCAGTATTTT. Translated, it gives CASRVQRTSTDTQYF. Variable domain in full (rest from reference TRBV2 and TRBJ2-3): EPEVTQTPSHQVTQMGQEVILRCVPISNHLYFYWYRQILGQKVEFLVSFYNNEISEKSEIFDDQFSVERPDGSNFTLKIRSTKLEDSAMYFCASRVQRTSTDTQYFGPGTRLTVL.